These 17 T cell receptor beta chains were sequenced from one sample in a study of early T cells in non-severe SARS-CoV-2 infection. TCRdb reprocessed the 5' RACE reads with MiXCR, giving one entry per CDR3 protein. The sample records under 100,000 distinct CDR3 sequences, roughly 15% being singletons. Sequenced: whole blood. Receptors were obtained from an adult who was a healthcare worker with PCR-confirmed SARS-CoV-2 infection or an uninfected control (not recorded which).

This clonotype has a handful of counts. The rearrangement uses TRBV20-1 and TRBJ2-5; 7 nucleotides align to TRBD2. This CDR3 contains 14 residues. Per the germline V gene, CDR1 is DFQATT and CDR2 is SNEGSKA (reference sequence). V lost 0 bases, J lost 6 bases, and 7 bases stayed unmatched. CDR3 protein: CSARDYRGLKTQYF. The DNA for the CDR3 is TGCAGTGCTAGAGATTACCGGGGACTAAAGACCCAGTACTTC.

A note on this clonotype: This may arise from a read error, as a much more abundant clone is one base away. This chain connects TRBV5-4 to TRBJ1-2; D is undetermined. CDR3 length: 13 amino acids. The germline V and J ends were trimmed by 3 bases and 5 bases, with 11 bases remaining between them. Germline CDR1 is SGHNT and CDR2 is YYREEE (reference sequence). This CDR3 is CASSSRTGYGYTF. DNA for the CDR3: TGTGCCAGCAGCTCCAGGACGGGTTATGGCTACACCTTC.

Ten or more counts support this clonotype. The chain carries TRBV5-1 and TRBJ2-6; D call uncertain. The CDR3 spans 15 residues. Germline assignment: CDR1 SGHRS and CDR2 YFSETQ. The V end was cut by 0 bases, the J end by 4 bases, with 8 bases between. The chain's CDR3 is CASSLALGGANVLTF. CDR3 in DNA: TGCGCCAGCAGCTTGGCCCTGGGAGGGGCCAACGTCCTGACTTTC.

The chain uses TRBV12-3 or TRBV12-4 and TRBJ2-5; D is ambiguous. V dropped 2 bases and J dropped 0 bases, with 7 bases sitting between them. This CDR3 is built from 14 residues. The CDR3 DNA follows: TGTGCCAGCAGTTTAACGAGATACCAAGAGACCCAGTACTTC. This sequence encodes CASSLTRYQETQYF.

This clonotype appeared many times. The chain joins TRBV5-5 to TRBJ1-2; unclear D gene. CDR3 length: 14 residues. In germline, CDR1 is SGHKS, CDR2 YYEKEE (reference sequence). With 0 bases removed from V and 6 bases from J, the gap between germline ends came to 12 bases. The CDR3 nucleotides read TGTGCCAGCAGCTTGGTTGCGATTAGCCATGGCTACACCTTC. Its translation: CASSLVAISHGYTF.

Only a few counts were recorded for this clonotype. The rearrangement uses TRBV3-1 and TRBJ1-2; D not certain. CDR3 length: 15 residues. Germline lookup yields CDR1 LGHDT and CDR2 YNNKEL (reference sequence). The ends were cut back, 0 bases at V and 5 bases at J, with 13 bases in the middle. The CDR3 loop is CASSQEAVFPYGYTF. The CDR3 DNA reads as TGTGCCAGCAGCCAAGAGGCGGTCTTTCCTTATGGCTACACCTTC.

This clonotype was counted ten times or more. J is TRBJ2-7 and V is TRBV10-3; D remains ambiguous. Germline V gene sequence: CDR1 ENHRY, CDR2 SYGVKD. CDR3 length equals 14 residues. Trimming stripped 3 bases from V and 2 bases from J, with 11 bases between. The CDR3 DNA sequence: TGTGCCATCAGTGAAAGGACCGAAACCTACGAGCAGTACTTC. The encoded protein is CAISERTETYEQYF.

This clonotype was seen at least ten times. V gene TRBV11-2 combines with J gene TRBJ2-1, with TRBD2 as a possible D gene (7 bases). V lost 5 bases to trimming and J lost 7 bases, with 21 bases between them. Germline V gives CDR1 SGHAT, CDR2 FQNNGV. The CDR3 totals 16 residues. This CDR3 reads CASSPLARGAGNEQFF. DNA of the CDR3: TGTGCCAGCAGCCCCCTGGCCCGGGGGGCTGGGAATGAGCAGTTCTTC. Filled out from reference TRBV11-2 and TRBJ2-1, the complete variable domain reads EAGVAQSPRYKIIEKRQSVAFWCNPISGHATLYWYQQILGQGPKLLIQFQNNGVVDDSQLPKDRFSAERLKGVDSTLKIQPAKLEDSAVYLCASSPLARGAGNEQFFGPGTRLTVL.

J is TRBJ2-1 and V is TRBV20-1, with 8 bases matching TRBD1. The CDR3 length is 14 residues. After removal of 6 bases from V and 9 bases from J, the junction contained 13 bases not matched to a gene. Per germline, CDR1 DFQATT and CDR2 SNEGSKA (reference sequence). CDR3 sequence (DNA): TGCAGTGCGGGTCAGGGGGCGCTTCTCTCTGAGCAGTTCTTC. This translates into CSAGQGALLSEQFF.

This clonotype was observed many times. The rearrangement joins TRBV14 to TRBJ2-3; the D gene is possibly TRBD1 (6 bases). This CDR3 region has 18 residues. From germline, CDR1 is SGHDN and CDR2 FVKESK. Trimming stripped 6 bases from V and 4 bases from J, with 26 bases between. In DNA form, the CDR3 reads TGTGCCAGCAGTCCACCCATCCTTATGGGGACAACGCCAGATACGCAGTATTTT. It yields the protein CASSPPILMGTTPDTQYF.

There are many counts of this clonotype. The chain is built from TRBV7-6 and TRBJ2-2; D gene ambiguous. V shed 5 bases and J shed 5 bases, with 15 bases lying between them. The length of the CDR3 is 15 residues. Germline CDR1 SGHVS, CDR2 FNYEAQ. CDR3 coding DNA: TGTGCCAGCAGCCTCCAAAGGGCGGAGACCGGGGAGCTGTTTTTT. It codes for CASSLQRAETGELFF.

This clonotype was recorded a few times. The DNA for the CDR3 is TGTGCCAGCAGCTTATCGCAGGGGCCAGGGCAGCCCCAGCATTTT. Protein: CASSLSQGPGQPQHF. The chain joins TRBV7-2 to TRBJ1-5; D possibly corresponds to TRBD1 (6 bases). Trimming stripped 2 bases from V and 7 bases from J, with 15 bases between. Germline loops: CDR1 SGHTA, CDR2 FQGNSA. This CDR3 has 15 residues. The full variable domain, completed using reference TRBV7-2 and TRBJ1-5, is GAGVSQSPSNKVTEKGKDVELRCDPISGHTALYWYRQSLGQGLEFLIYFQGNSAPDKSGLPSDRFSAERTGGSVSTLTIQRTQQEDSAVYLCASSLSQGPGQPQHFGDGTRLSIL.

This clonotype was recorded many times. This chain connects TRBV6-6 to TRBJ1-6; TRBD1 matches 7 bases. Germline CDR1 MNHNY, CDR2 SVGAGI (reference sequence). The CDR3 extends over 13 amino acids. V shed 7 bases and J 10 bases; nucleotides not matched to a gene: 7. DNA of the CDR3: TGTGCCAGCATGAGACAGGGTTCCTCACCCCTCCACTTT. Translation gives CASMRQGSSPLHF.

This chain connects TRBV20-1 to TRBJ2-1, with D possibly being TRBD2 (6 bases). The CDR3 contains 13 residues. Germline values: CDR1 DFQATT, CDR2 SNEGSKA (reference sequence). Trimming removed 3 bases at V and 7 bases at J, with 13 bases between. CDR3 nucleotide sequence: TGCAGTGCTAGGAGTGGGGGGAAAAATGAGCAGTTCTTC. It encodes CSARSGGKNEQFF.

The sample holds many counts of this clonotype. The rearrangement joins TRBV4-1 to TRBJ1-1, with TRBD1 matching over 12 bases. The CDR3 length is 14 residues. CDR1 is MGHRA and CDR2 is YSYEKL in the germline V gene. With 4 bases clipped from V and 11 bases from J, the junction kept 8 bases outside the gene matches. This CDR3 reads CASSPRDRGPSAFF. The CDR3 coding sequence is TGCGCCAGCAGCCCCCGGGACAGGGGGCCATCGGCTTTCTTT.

The CDR3 sequence is CASRAGLIRQFF. The CDR3 coding sequence is TGTGCCAGCAGGGCAGGGCTGATTCGGCAGTTCTTC. V and J are TRBV6-1 and TRBJ2-1; a possible D gene is TRBD1 (5 bases). The CDR3 contains 12 residues. Germline V lookup: CDR1 MNHNS, CDR2 SASEGT. Trimming left V 6 bases short and J 12 bases short, with 15 bases between.

This clonotype was counted ten times or more. The chain couples TRBV3-1 to TRBJ2-1, with D tentatively TRBD2 (6 bases). The CDR3 consists of 16 residues. Germline-derived CDR1 and CDR2 are LGHDT and YNNKEL (reference sequence). Trimming pared 3 bases from V and 9 bases from J, leaving 21 bases between. CDR3 region: CASSHLWGGPEGEQFF. Written as DNA, the CDR3 is TGTGCCAGCAGCCATTTATGGGGCGGCCCGGAGGGTGAGCAGTTCTTC.